This T cell receptor (beta chain) was recovered during a study of blood T cell repertoires in COVID-19. Study-wide context: COVID-19 samples, acute and convalescent, were from the United States, Italy and Spain.

Clones were sequenced by immunoSEQ multiplex PCR, and TCRdb holds only the in-frame ones, with some missing. The sample holds roughly 250,000 clones, around 89% seen once. Per the germline V gene, CDR1 is LGHNT and CDR2 is FRNRAP. CDR3 length: 12 amino acids. Trimming cost V 0 bases and J 9 bases, with 6 bases left between them. The TCR originated in a woman between 35 and 50 years old with acute or convalescent COVID-19. Sequencing input: peripheral blood. V gene TRBV12-5 combines with J gene TRBJ2-1; D not certain. The DNA of the CDR3 is TGTGCTAGTGGTTTGGTCCCGGGTGAGCAGTTCTTC. As protein: CASGLVPGEQFF. Combining the CDR3 with reference TRBV12-5 and TRBJ2-1 gives the whole variable domain DARVTQTPRHKVTEMGQEVTMRCQPILGHNTVFWYRQTMMQGLELLAYFRNRAPLDDSGMPKDRFSAEMPDATLATLKIQPSEPRDSAVYFCASGLVPGEQFFGPGTRLTVL.